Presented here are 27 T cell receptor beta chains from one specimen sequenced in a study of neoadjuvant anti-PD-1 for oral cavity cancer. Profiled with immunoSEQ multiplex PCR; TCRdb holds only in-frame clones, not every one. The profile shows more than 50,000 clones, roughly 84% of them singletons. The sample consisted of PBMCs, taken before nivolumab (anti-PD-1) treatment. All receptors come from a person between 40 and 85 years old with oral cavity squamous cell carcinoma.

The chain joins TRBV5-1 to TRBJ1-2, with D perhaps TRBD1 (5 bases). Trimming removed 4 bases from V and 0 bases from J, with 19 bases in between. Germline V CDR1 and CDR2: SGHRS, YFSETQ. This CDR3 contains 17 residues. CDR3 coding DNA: TGCGCCAGCAGCCCTGGACAAGGGAGGAATCCTAACTATGGCTACACCTTC. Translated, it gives CASSPGQGRNPNYGYTF. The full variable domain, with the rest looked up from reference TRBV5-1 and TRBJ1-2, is KAGVTQTPRYLIKTRGQQVTLSCSPISGHRSVSWYQQTPGQGLQFLFEYFSETQRNKGNFPGRFSGRQFSNSRSEMNVSTLELGDSALYLCASSPGQGRNPNYGYTFGSGTRLTVV.

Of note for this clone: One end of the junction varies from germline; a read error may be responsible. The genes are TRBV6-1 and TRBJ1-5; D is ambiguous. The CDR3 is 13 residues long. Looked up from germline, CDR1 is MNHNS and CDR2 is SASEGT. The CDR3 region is CASSETPEGRRYF. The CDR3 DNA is TGTGCCAGCAGTGAAACCCCCGAGGGTAGGAGGTATTTT.

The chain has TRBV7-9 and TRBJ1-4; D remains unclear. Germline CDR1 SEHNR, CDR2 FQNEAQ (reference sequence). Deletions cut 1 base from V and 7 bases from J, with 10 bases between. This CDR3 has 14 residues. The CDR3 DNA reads TGTGCCAGCAGCTTAGATCCCGAAATTGAAAAACTGTTTTTT. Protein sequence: CASSLDPEIEKLFF.

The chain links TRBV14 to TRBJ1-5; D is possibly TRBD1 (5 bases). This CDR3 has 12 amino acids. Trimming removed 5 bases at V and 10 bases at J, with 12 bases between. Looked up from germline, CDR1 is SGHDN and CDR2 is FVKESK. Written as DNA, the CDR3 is TGTGCCAGCAGCAACCAGGGTTCTCCCCAGCATTTT. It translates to CASSNQGSPQHF.

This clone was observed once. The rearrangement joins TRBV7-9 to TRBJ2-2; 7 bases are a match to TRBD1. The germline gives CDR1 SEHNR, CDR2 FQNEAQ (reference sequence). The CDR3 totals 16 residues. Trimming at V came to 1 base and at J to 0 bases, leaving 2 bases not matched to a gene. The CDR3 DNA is TGTGCCAGCAGCTTAGGGGGACAGCCGAACACCGGGGAGCTGTTTTTT. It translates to CASSLGGQPNTGELFF.

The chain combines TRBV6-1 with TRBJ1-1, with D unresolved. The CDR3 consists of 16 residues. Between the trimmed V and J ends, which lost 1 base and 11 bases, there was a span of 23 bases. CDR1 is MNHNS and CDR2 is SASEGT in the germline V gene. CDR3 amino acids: CASSEGLKTDLRGAFF. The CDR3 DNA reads TGTGCCAGCAGTGAAGGATTGAAGACTGACTTAAGAGGGGCTTTCTTT.

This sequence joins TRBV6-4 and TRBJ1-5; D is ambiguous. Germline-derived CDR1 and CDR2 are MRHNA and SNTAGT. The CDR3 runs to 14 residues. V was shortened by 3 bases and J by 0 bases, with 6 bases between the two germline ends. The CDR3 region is CASSERFSNQPQHF. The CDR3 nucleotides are TGTGCCAGCAGTGAGAGATTTAGCAATCAGCCCCAGCATTTT.

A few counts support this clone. CDR3 sequence: CASSGQSWGAEAFF. As DNA, the CDR3 is TGTGCCAGCAGTGGGCAGTCCTGGGGGGCGGAAGCTTTCTTT. J is TRBJ1-1 and V is TRBV25-1; perhaps TRBD1 as D (6 bases). There are 14 residues in the CDR3. The V end lost 4 bases, the J end lost 8 bases, and 17 bases lay between the germline ends. CDR1 and CDR2 from the germline V gene are MGHDK and SYGVNS.

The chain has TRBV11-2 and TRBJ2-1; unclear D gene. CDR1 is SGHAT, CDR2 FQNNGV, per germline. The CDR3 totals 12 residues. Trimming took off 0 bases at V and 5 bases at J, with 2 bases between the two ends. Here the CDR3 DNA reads TGTGCCAGCAGCTTAGACAACAATGAGCAGTTCTTC. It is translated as CASSLDNNEQFF. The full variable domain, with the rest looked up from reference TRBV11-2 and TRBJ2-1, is EAGVAQSPRYKIIEKRQSVAFWCNPISGHATLYWYQQILGQGPKLLIQFQNNGVVDDSQLPKDRFSAERLKGVDSTLKIQPAKLEDSAVYLCASSLDNNEQFFGPGTRLTVL.

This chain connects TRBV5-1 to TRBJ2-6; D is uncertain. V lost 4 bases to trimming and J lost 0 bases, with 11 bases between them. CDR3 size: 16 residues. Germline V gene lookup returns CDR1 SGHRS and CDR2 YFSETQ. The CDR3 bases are TGCGCCAGCAGCCCAAATGGTCCCTCTGGGGCCAACGTCCTGACTTTC. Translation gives CASSPNGPSGANVLTF.

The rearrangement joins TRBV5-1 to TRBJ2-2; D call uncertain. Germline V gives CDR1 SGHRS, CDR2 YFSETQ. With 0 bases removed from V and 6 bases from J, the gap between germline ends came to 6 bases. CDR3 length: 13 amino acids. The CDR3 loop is CASSLAGPGELFF. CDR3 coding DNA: TGCGCCAGCAGCTTGGCCGGTCCCGGGGAGCTGTTTTTT.

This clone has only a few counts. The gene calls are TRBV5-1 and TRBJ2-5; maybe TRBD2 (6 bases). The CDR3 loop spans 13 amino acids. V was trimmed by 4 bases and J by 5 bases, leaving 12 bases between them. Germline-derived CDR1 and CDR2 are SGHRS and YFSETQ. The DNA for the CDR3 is TGCGCCAGCAGCCGGGAGCTCGGGGAGACCCAGTACTTC. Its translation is CASSRELGETQYF.

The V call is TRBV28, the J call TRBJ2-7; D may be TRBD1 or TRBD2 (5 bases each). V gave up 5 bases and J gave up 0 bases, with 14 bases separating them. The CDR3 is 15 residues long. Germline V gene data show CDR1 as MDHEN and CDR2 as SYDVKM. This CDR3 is CASSPRGASSYEQYF. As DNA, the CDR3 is TGTGCCAGCAGTCCTCGGGGCGCCTCCTCCTACGAGCAGTACTTC.

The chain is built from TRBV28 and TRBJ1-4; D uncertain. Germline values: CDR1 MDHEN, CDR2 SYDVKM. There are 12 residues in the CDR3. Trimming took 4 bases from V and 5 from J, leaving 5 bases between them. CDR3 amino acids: CASSSSNEKLFF. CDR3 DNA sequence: TGTGCCAGCAGTTCCAGCAATGAAAAACTGTTTTTT.

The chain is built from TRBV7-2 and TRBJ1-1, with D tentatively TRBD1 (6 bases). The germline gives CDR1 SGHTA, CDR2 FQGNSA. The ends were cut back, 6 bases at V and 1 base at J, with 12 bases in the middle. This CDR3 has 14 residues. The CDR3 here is CASRKTTGNTEAFF. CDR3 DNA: TGTGCCAGCAGAAAGACGACAGGGAACACTGAAGCTTTCTTT.

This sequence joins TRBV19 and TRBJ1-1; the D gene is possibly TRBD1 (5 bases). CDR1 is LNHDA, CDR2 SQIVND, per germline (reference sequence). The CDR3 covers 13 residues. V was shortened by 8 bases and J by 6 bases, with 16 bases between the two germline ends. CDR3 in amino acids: CASRRSGTPEAFF. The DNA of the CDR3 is TGTGCCAGTCGCCGGTCGGGGACCCCTGAAGCTTTCTTT. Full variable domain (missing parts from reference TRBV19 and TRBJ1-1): DGGITQSPKYLFRKEGQNVTLSCEQNLNHDAMYWYRQDPGQGLRLIYYSQIVNDFQKGDIAEGYSVSREKKESFPLTVTSAQKNPTAFYLCASRRSGTPEAFFGQGTRLTVV.

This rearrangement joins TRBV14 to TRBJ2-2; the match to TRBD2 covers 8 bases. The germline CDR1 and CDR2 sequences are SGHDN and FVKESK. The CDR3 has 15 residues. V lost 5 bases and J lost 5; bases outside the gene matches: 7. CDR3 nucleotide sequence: TGTGCCAGCAGCGTCAGCGGGGGAGGTACCGGGGAGCTGTTTTTT. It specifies CASSVSGGGTGELFF.

CDR3 sequence (DNA): TGCGCCAGCTCAGGACAGGGCCAAGAGACCCAGTACTTC. Amino acid sequence: CASSGQGQETQYF. The rearrangement uses TRBV4-1 and TRBJ2-5; 8 bases fit TRBD1. The ends lost 8 bases at V and 1 base at J; junction bases unmatched: 3. Looked up from germline, CDR1 is MGHRA and CDR2 is YSYEKL. The CDR3 sequence is 13 residues long.

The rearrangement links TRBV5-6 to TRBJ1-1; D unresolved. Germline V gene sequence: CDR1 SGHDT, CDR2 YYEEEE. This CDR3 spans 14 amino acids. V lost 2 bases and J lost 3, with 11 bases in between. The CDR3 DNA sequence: TGTGCCAGCAGCTTTAAAACAGCAGACACTGAAGCTTTCTTT. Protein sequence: CASSFKTADTEAFF.

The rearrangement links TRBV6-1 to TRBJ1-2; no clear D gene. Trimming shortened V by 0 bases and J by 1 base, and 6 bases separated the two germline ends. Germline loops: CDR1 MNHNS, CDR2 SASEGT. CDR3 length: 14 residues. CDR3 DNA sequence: TGTGCCAGCAGTGAAGCGGCCGATAACTATGGCTACACCTTC. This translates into CASSEAADNYGYTF.

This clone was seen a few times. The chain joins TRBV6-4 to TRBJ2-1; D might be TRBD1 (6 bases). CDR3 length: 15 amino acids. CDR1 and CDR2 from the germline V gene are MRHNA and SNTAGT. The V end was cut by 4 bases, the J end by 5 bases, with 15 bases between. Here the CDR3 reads CASSVQGGTHNEQFF. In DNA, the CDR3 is TGTGCCAGCAGTGTGCAGGGTGGGACACACAATGAGCAGTTCTTC.

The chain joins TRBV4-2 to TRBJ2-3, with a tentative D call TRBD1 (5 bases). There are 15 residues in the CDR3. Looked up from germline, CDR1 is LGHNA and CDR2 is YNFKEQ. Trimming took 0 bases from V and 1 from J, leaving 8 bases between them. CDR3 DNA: TGTGCCAGCAGCCAAGAAACCAGGGGCACAGATACGCAGTATTTT. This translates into CASSQETRGTDTQYF.

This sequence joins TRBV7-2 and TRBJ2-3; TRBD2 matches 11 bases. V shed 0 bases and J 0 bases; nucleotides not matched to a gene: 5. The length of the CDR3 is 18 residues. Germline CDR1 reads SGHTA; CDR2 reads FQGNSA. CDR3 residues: CASSLAFSGGASTDTQYF. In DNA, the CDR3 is TGTGCCAGCAGCTTAGCGTTTAGCGGGGGGGCAAGCACAGATACGCAGTATTTT.

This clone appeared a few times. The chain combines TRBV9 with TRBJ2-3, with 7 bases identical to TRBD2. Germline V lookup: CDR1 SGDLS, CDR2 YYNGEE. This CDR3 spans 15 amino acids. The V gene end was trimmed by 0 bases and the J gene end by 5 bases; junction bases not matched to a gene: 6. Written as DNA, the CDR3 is TGTGCCAGCAGCGTAGTTGCGGGAGCAGGAGATACGCAGTATTTT. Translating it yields CASSVVAGAGDTQYF.

The CDR3 loop reads CSAVRNTEAFF. In DNA, the CDR3 is TGCAGTGCTGTCAGAAACACTGAAGCTTTCTTT. The chain links TRBV20-1 to TRBJ1-1; D not certain. Trimming shortened V by 5 bases and J by 2 bases, and 6 bases separated the two germline ends. This CDR3 is built from 11 residues. Per the germline V gene, CDR1 is DFQATT and CDR2 is SNEGSKA (reference sequence).

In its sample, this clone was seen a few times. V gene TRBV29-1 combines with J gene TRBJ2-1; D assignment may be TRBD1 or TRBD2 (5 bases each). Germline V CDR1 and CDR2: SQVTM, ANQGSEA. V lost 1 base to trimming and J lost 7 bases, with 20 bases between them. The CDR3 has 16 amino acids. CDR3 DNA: TGCAGCGTTGAAGGGGGCCCCCGAGGGAGAGATAATGAGCAGTTCTTC. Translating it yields CSVEGGPRGRDNEQFF.

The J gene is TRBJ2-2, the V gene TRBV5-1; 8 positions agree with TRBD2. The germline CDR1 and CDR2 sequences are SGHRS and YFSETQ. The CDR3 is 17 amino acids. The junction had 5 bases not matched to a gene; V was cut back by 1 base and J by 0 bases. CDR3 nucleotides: TGCGCCAGCAGCTTGTCCAGCGGGAGAGCGAACACCGGGGAGCTGTTTTTT. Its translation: CASSLSSGRANTGELFF.